This entry concerns a single T cell receptor (beta chain). Clones were sequenced by immunoSEQ multiplex PCR, and TCRdb holds only the in-frame ones, with some missing. The table lists under 55,000 clones, more than 90% of them singletons. Deletions cut 0 bases from V and 2 bases from J, with 14 bases between. CDR3 length: 16 residues. Germline loops: CDR1 SGHRS, CDR2 YFSETQ. The data originate from a study of blood T cell repertoires in COVID-19. On the study more broadly: Italy, Spain and the United States were the sources of the convalescent and acute COVID-19 samples. T cells, B-cell-depleted T cells, or PBMCs supplied cDNA or gDNA.

The sequence came from a human donor in a cohort sampled during active COVID-19. The chain links TRBV5-1 to TRBJ1-2; D gene uncertain. The sequencing input was peripheral blood. The CDR3 region is CASSLGDEGKNYGYTF. The DNA for the CDR3 is TGCGCCAGCAGCTTGGGCGACGAGGGTAAGAACTATGGCTACACCTTC.